The 5 T cell receptor beta chains listed next were all sequenced from one sample in a study of T cell responses to AZD1222 COVID-19 vaccine. Data came from immunoSEQ multiplex PCR; TCRdb stores just in-frame clones and leaves some out. The profile covers more than 100,000 clones, with about nine tenths appearing a single time and under 3% taken by the ten largest. Sequencing was performed on peripheral blood, taken 28 days after the second AZD1222 dose. The receptors derive from an adult who received the AZD1222 COVID-19 vaccine.

In its sample, this clone was seen once. The chain carries TRBV3-1 (or the pseudogene TRBV3-2) and TRBJ2-7, with a possible D match to TRBD1 (6 bases). The germline V gene has CDR1 LGHDT and CDR2 YNNKEL (reference sequence). V shed 3 bases and J shed 3 bases, with 15 bases lying between them. The CDR3 has 15 residues. The CDR3 bases are TGTGCCAGCAGCCATTCTACGACAGGTTTCTACGAGCAGTACTTC. Residues: CASSHSTTGFYEQYF.

With respect to this clone: This specimen includes other DNA sequences encoding the same CDR3. This chain uses TRBV18 with TRBJ1-2; D perhaps matches TRBD1 (6 bases). The V and J ends lost 6 bases and 2 bases respectively, with 10 bases between them. This CDR3 region has 13 residues. Per germline, CDR1 KGHSH and CDR2 LQKENI. The CDR3: CASSPDRNYGYTF. The CDR3 DNA reads as TGTGCCAGCTCCCCCGACAGGAACTATGGCTACACCTTC.

This clone was seen once. The chain combines TRBV12-3 or TRBV12-4 with TRBJ1-5; D remains unclear. There are 13 residues in the CDR3. The V end was cut by 5 bases, the J end by 7 bases, with 12 bases between. The CDR3 nucleotides read TGTGCCAGCAGTCGGGGTCTGGGCCAGCCCCAGCATTTT. Translation: CASSRGLGQPQHF.

The chain carries TRBV7-8 and TRBJ1-5; possible D gene TRBD1, 6 bases. V was cut by 6 bases and J by 6 bases, with 18 bases left in between. The germline CDR1 and CDR2 sequences are SGHVS and FQNEAQ. The length of the CDR3 is 15 residues. The CDR3, as DNA: TGTGCCAGCAGTCAAGGGGGGGGCCGGAGTCAGCCCCAGCATTTT. Amino acids: CASSQGGGRSQPQHF.

The rearrangement uses TRBV6-2 or TRBV6-3 and TRBJ2-2; 8 nucleotides match TRBD2. The germline V gene encodes CDR1 MNHEY and CDR2 SVGEGT. Unmatched junction bases numbered 13, after V lost 5 bases and J lost 2 bases. This CDR3 has 18 residues. The CDR3 reads CASSSQAGGTRNTGELFF. The CDR3, as DNA: TGTGCCAGCAGTAGCCAGGCGGGGGGAACCCGTAACACCGGGGAGCTGTTTTTT.